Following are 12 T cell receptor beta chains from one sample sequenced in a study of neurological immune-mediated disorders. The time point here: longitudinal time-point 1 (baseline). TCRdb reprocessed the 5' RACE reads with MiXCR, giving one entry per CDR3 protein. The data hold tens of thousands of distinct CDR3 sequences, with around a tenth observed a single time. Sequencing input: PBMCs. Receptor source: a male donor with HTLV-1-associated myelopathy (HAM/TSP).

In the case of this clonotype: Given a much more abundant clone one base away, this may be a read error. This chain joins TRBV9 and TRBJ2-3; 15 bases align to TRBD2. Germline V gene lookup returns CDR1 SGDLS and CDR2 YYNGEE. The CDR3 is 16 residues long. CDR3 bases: TGTACCAGCAGCTCCGGACTAGCGGGGGGGACAGATACGCAGTATTTT. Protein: CTSSSGLAGGTDTQYF.

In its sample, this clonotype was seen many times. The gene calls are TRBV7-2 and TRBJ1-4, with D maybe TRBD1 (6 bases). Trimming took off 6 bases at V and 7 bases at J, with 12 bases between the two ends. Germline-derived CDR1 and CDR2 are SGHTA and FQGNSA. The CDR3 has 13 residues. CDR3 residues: CASSGGGSEKLFF. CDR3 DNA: TGTGCCAGCAGTGGGGGGGGCAGTGAAAAACTGTTTTTT.

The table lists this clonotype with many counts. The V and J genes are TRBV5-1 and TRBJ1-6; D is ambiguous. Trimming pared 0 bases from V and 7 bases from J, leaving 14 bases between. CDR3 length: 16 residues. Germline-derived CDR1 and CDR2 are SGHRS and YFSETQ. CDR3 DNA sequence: TGCGCCAGCAGCTTGGAGGCAGCAGCCCGAAATTCACCCCTCCACTTT. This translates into CASSLEAAARNSPLHF. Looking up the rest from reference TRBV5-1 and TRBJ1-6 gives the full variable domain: KAGVTQTPRYLIKTRGQQVTLSCSPISGHRSVSWYQQTPGQGLQFLFEYFSETQRNKGNFPGRFSGRQFSNSRSEMNVSTLELGDSALYLCASSLEAAARNSPLHFGNGTRLTVT.

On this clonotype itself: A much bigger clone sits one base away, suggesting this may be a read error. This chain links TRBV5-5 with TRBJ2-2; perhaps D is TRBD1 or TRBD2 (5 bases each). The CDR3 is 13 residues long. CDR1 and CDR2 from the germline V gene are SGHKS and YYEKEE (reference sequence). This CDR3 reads CSSSSGTPGELFF. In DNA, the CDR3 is TGTTCCAGCAGCTCGGGGACCCCCGGGGAGCTGTTTTTT.

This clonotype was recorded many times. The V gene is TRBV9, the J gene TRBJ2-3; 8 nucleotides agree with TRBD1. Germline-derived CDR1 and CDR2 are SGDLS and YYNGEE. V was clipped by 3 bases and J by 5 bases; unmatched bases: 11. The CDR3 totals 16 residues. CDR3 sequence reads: CASSARQGALGDTQYF. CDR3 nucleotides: TGTGCCAGCAGCGCCCGCCAGGGGGCGCTGGGAGATACGCAGTATTTT.

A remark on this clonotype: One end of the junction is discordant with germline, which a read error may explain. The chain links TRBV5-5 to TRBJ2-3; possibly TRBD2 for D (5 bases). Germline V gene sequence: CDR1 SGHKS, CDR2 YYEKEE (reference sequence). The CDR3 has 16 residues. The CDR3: CVSSLAGNTDWTAQYF. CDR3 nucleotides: TGTGTCAGCAGCCTGGCGGGTAACACGGACTGGACGGCGCAGTATTTT.

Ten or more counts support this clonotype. CDR3 in DNA: TGTGCCAGCAGGGCCGAAGGGCTCAGGAATTCACCCCTCCACTTT. Protein product: CASRAEGLRNSPLHF. The chain employs TRBV12-3 or TRBV12-4 and TRBJ1-6; D is unclear. The length of the CDR3 is 15 residues. Trimming cost V 6 bases and J 7 bases, with 16 bases left between them.

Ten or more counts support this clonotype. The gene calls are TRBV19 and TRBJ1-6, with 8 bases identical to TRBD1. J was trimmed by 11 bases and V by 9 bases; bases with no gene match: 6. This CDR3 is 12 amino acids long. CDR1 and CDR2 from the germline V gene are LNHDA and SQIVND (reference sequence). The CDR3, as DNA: TGTGCCAGCGGGACAGGTCGTCCACCCCTCCACTTT. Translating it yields CASGTGRPPLHF.

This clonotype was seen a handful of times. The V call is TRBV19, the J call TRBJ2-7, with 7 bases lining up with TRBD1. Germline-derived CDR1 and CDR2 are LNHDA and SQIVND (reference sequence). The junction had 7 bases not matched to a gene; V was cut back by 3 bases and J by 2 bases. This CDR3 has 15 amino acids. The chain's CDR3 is CASSIRGQTPYEQYF. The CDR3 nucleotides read TGTGCCAGTAGTATCCGGGGACAGACCCCCTACGAGCAGTACTTC.

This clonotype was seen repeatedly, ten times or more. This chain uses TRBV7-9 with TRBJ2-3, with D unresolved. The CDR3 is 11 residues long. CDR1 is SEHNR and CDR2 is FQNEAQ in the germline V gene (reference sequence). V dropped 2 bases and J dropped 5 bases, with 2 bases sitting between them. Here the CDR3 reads CASSLIDTQYF. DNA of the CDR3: TGTGCCAGCAGCTTAATAGATACGCAGTATTTT.

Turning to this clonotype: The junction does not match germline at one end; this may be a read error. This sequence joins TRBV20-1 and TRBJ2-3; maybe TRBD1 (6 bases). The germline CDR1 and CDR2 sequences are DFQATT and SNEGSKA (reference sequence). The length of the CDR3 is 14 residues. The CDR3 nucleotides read TGCAATGCCCCGAACAGGGACCGAGAAGATACTCAGTATTTT. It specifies CNAPNRDREDTQYF.

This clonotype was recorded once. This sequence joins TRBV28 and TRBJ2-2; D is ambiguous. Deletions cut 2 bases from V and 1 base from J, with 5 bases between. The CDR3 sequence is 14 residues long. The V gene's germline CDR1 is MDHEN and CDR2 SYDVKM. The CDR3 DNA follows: TGTGCCAGCAGTTTACTTGGGAACACCGGGGAGCTGTTTTTT. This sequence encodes CASSLLGNTGELFF.